This T cell receptor (beta chain) was retrieved from a study of cytomegalovirus exposure and HLA in healthy donors. Study results and caveats: Later analysis identified a missense DCLRE1C variant that was linked to TCR beta V- and J-gene trimming. Rarity marked most TCR sequences, yet some public TCRs occurred in many donors. The study designated around 150 TCR beta chains cytomegalovirus-associated. Earlier analysis found most TCR beta V segments productive about 90% or about 30% of the time.

Germline CDR1 reads LNHDA; CDR2 reads SQIVND (reference sequence). The CDR3 loop spans 13 amino acids. With 1 base removed from V and 5 bases from J, the gap between germline ends came to 9 bases. Concerning this clone: As yet, its antigen is unknown.

PCR primers comprised 60 Vbeta and 13 Jbeta primers. TCRdb keeps only in-frame clones here, not all; method: immunoSEQ multiplex PCR. The sample has approximately 82,000 clones, over 9% seen once. The clonotype was recovered from a man in his fifties or sixties in good health and CMV-seropositive. Sequenced material: PBMCs. The chain links TRBV19 to TRBJ2-7, with TRBD2 as a possible D gene (6 bases). The CDR3 coding sequence is TGTGCCAGTAGTATAGGACGCGGGGACGAGCAGTACTTC. As protein: CASSIGRGDEQYF.